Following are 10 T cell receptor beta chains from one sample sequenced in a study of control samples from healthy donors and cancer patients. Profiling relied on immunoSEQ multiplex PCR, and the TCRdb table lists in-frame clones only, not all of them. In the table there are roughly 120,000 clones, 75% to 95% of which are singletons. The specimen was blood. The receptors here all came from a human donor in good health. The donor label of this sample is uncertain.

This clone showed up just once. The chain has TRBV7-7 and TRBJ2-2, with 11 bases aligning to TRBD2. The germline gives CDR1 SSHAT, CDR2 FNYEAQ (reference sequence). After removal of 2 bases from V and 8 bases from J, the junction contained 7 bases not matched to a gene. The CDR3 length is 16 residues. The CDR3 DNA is TGTGCCAGCAGCTTACTAGCGGGGGGTTTGAAAGGGGAGCTGTTTTTT. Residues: CASSLLAGGLKGELFF.

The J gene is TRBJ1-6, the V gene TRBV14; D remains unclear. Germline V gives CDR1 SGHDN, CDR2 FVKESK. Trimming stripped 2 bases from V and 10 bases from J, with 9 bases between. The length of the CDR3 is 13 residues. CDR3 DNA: TGTGCCAGCAGCCAATCCTCGGAGTCACCCCTCCACTTT. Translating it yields CASSQSSESPLHF.

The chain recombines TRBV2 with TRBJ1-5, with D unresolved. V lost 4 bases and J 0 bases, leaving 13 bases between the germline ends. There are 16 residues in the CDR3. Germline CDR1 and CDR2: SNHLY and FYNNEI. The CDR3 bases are TGTGCCAGCAGTGCTACCAGAGAGTATAGCAATCAGCCCCAGCATTTT. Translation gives CASSATREYSNQPQHF.

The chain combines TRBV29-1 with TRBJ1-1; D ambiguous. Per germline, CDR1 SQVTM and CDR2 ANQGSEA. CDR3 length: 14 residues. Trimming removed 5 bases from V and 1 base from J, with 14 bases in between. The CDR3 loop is CSVPTSWANTEAFF. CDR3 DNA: TGCAGCGTTCCCACTTCGTGGGCGAACACTGAAGCTTTCTTT.

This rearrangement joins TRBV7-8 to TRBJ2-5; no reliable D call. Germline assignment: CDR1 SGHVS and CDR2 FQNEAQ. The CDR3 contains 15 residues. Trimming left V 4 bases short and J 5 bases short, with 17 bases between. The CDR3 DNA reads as TGTGCCAGCAGCTCCTCCGCCTGGGTCGTGGAGACCCAGTACTTC. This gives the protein CASSSSAWVVETQYF.

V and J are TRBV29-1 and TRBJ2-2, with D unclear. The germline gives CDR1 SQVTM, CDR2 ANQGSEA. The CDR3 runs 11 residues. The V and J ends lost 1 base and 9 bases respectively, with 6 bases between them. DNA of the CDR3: TGCAGCGTTGAAGTCGGATGGGAGCTGTTTTTT. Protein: CSVEVGWELFF.

This CDR3 reads CASSQDRATGKGYNEQFF. The CDR3 DNA is TGTGCCAGCAGCCAAGATAGGGCGACAGGGAAAGGGTACAATGAGCAGTTCTTC. The chain employs TRBV3-1 (or the pseudogene TRBV3-2) and TRBJ2-1; 7 nucleotides align to TRBD1. CDR3 length: 18 amino acids. Germline V CDR1 and CDR2: LGHDT, YNNKEL (reference sequence). V was pared by 0 bases and J by 4 bases, with 12 bases of the junction left unmatched.

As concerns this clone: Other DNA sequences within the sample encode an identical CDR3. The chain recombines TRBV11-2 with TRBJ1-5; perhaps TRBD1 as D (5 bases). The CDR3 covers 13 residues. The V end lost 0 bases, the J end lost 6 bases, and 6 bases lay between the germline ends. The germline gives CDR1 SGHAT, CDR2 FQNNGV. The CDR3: CASSLDRAQPQHF. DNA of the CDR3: TGTGCCAGCAGCTTAGACAGGGCTCAGCCCCAGCATTTT. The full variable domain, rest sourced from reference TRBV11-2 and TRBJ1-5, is EAGVAQSPRYKIIEKRQSVAFWCNPISGHATLYWYQQILGQGPKLLIQFQNNGVVDDSQLPKDRFSAERLKGVDSTLKIQPAKLEDSAVYLCASSLDRAQPQHFGDGTRLSIL.

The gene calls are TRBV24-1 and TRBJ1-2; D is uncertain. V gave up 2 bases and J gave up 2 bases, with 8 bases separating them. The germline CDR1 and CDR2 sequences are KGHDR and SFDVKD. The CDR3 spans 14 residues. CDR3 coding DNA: TGTGCCACCAGTGATTCGGCCGAGAACTATGGCTACACCTTC. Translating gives CATSDSAENYGYTF.

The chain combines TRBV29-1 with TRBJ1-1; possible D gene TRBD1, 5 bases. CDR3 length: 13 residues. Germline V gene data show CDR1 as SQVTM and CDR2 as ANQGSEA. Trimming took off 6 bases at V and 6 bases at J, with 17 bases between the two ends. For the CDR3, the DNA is TGCAGCGTCCACACTGACAGTATCTCTGAAGCTTTCTTT. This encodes CSVHTDSISEAFF. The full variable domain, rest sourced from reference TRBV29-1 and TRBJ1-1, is SAVISQKPSRDICQRGTSLTIQCQVDSQVTMMFWYRQQPGQSLTLIATANQGSEATYESGFVIDKFPISRPNLTFSTLTVSNMSPEDSSIYLCSVHTDSISEAFFGQGTRLTVV.